This T cell receptor beta chain was sequenced for a study of OX40 agonist ivuxolimab in advanced cancers. V was pared by 1 base and J by 1 base, with 15 bases between. Germline V gene lookup returns CDR1 SGHVS and CDR2 FQNEAQ. The CDR3 runs 17 residues. Study results and caveats: Clonal expansion in partial responders at 0.1-3.0 mg/kg ranked among the lowest. Averaged across samples, CD8+ T cells carried more expanded clones than CD4+ did.

In regard to this clone: Its antigen is not known.

The assay was immunoSEQ multiplex PCR, and TCRdb's table has in-frame clones only and misses some. This table has 100,000 to 150,000 clones, 93% appearing once. The sample was CD4+ or CD8+ T cells sorted from blood, taken in a trial of the OX40 agonist ivuxolimab. This sequence originates from an adult with an advanced solid tumor such as melanoma, head and neck, liver or kidney cancer. This rearrangement joins TRBV7-8 to TRBJ2-3, with D unclear. The CDR3, as DNA: TGTGCCAGCAGCTTAGGGGGTATAACCACAGGCACAGATACGCAGTATTTT. As protein: CASSLGGITTGTDTQYF.